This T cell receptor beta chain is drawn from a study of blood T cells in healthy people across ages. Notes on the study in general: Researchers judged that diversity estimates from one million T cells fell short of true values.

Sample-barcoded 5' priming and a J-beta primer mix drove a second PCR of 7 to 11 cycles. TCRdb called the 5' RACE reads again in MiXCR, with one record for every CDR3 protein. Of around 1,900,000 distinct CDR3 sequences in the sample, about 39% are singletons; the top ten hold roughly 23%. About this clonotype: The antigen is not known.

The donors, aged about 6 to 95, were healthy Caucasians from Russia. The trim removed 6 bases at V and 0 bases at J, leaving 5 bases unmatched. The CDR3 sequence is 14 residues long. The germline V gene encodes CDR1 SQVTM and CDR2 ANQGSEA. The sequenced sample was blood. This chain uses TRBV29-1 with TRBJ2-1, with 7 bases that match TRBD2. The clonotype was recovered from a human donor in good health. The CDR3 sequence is CSVAGTTSYNEQFF. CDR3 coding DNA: TGCAGCGTCGCGGGGACTACCTCCTACAATGAGCAGTTCTTC.